The 11 T cell receptor beta chains below were found in one sample sequenced in a study of T cell responses to AZD1222 COVID-19 vaccine. Assay: immunoSEQ multiplex PCR; the TCRdb copy retains only in-frame clones and omits some. This sample has about 84,000 clones, with roughly nine tenths found just once. Specimen: peripheral blood, collected on day 0 of AZD1222 vaccination. The source of these receptors is an adult in good health.

This clone was counted once. J is TRBJ2-7 and V is TRBV19, with 7 bases identical to TRBD1. The germline V gene has CDR1 LNHDA and CDR2 SQIVND (reference sequence). J gave up 0 bases and V 5 bases, and 7 bases lay outside the gene matches. CDR3 length: 15 residues. The CDR3 sequence: CASSFRTGYSYEQYF. The CDR3 DNA is TGTGCCAGTAGTTTTCGGACAGGCTACTCCTACGAGCAGTACTTC.

V usage is TRBV6-5 and J usage is TRBJ2-7, with 11 bases lining up with TRBD1. In germline, CDR1 is MNHEY, CDR2 SVGAGI. CDR3 length: 15 amino acids. Trimming removed 6 bases from V and 7 bases from J; junction bases left unmatched: 11. CDR3 loop: CASSASGTGGREQYF. DNA for the CDR3: TGTGCCAGCAGCGCCTCCGGGACAGGGGGAAGAGAGCAGTACTTC.

This clone came up a few times. Here the CDR3 reads CARGQGRHEQYF. The CDR3 DNA sequence: TGTGCCAGGGGACAGGGGAGGCACGAGCAGTACTTC. V usage is TRBV2 and J usage is TRBJ2-7, with 10 bases fitting TRBD1. Germline V gene data show CDR1 as SNHLY and CDR2 as FYNNEI. This CDR3 spans 12 amino acids. J gave up 5 bases and V 9 bases, and 4 bases lay outside the gene matches.

The genes are TRBV3-1 (or the pseudogene TRBV3-2) and TRBJ2-5, with TRBD2 matching 8 bases. J gave up 6 bases and V 8 bases, and 5 bases lay outside the gene matches. The CDR3 covers 12 residues. Germline lookup yields CDR1 LGHDT and CDR2 YNNKEL (reference sequence). The CDR3 region is CASLTSEQTQYF. CDR3 bases: TGTGCCAGCCTGACTAGCGAGCAGACCCAGTACTTC.

The J gene is TRBJ2-7, the V gene TRBV2; 10 nucleotides match TRBD1. The V and J ends lost 11 bases and 3 bases, in that order; junction bases with no gene match: 10. The V gene's germline CDR1 is SNHLY and CDR2 FYNNEI. The CDR3 is made up of 14 amino acids. The CDR3 DNA sequence: TGTGCCGGATCGAAGACAGGGGGCATCTACGAGCAGTACTTC. Translation: CAGSKTGGIYEQYF.

This chain links TRBV29-1 with TRBJ1-1; D uncertain. The V end lost 7 bases, the J end lost 0 bases, and 15 bases lay between the germline ends. Germline V CDR1 and CDR2: SQVTM, ANQGSEA. CDR3 length: 14 amino acids. The CDR3 DNA is TGCAGCGCCGCCCATACTACCATGAACACTGAAGCTTTCTTT. Residues: CSAAHTTMNTEAFF.

The gene calls are TRBV30 and TRBJ1-2; D remains unclear. The V gene lost 4 bases and the J gene lost 7 bases, with 16 bases spanning the gap. CDR3 size: 13 residues. CDR1 GTSNPN and CDR2 SVGIG come from the germline V gene (reference sequence). The CDR3 coding sequence is TGTGCCTGGATTCCCCCCGGAGACGGTGGCTACACCTTC. Translation gives CAWIPPGDGGYTF.

This clone has a single count. The genes are TRBV7-9 and TRBJ1-6; D remains unclear. This CDR3 is built from 13 residues. V gave up 6 bases and J gave up 13 bases, with 16 bases separating them. From germline, CDR1 is SEHNR and CDR2 FQNEAQ (reference sequence). The CDR3 nucleotides read TGTGCCAGCAGGGGCGACGGGGAAGCTCCCCTCCACTTT. Translating gives CASRGDGEAPLHF.

The chain uses TRBV9 and TRBJ2-1; unclear D gene. Germline CDR1 reads SGDLS; CDR2 reads YYNGEE. The CDR3 extends over 15 amino acids. V was clipped by 2 bases and J by 3 bases, with 12 bases between them. The chain's CDR3 is CASSVGQTNYNEQFF. In nucleotides, the CDR3 is TGTGCCAGCAGCGTCGGGCAAACTAACTACAATGAGCAGTTCTTC.

The chain carries TRBV4-1 and TRBJ1-1, with D perhaps TRBD1 (6 bases). The CDR3 runs to 16 residues. Trimming shortened V by 0 bases and J by 9 bases, and 20 bases separated the two germline ends. Germline lookup yields CDR1 MGHRA and CDR2 YSYEKL. The CDR3 DNA reads as TGCGCCAGCAGCCAAGATCGGTGGGGGCGAAAGGTACAAGCTTTCTTT. Protein: CASSQDRWGRKVQAFF.

This chain uses TRBV18 with TRBJ2-7, with 7 bases fitting TRBD2. Germline V gene sequence: CDR1 KGHSH, CDR2 LQKENI. The CDR3 is 14 amino acids. The ends lost 4 bases at V and 6 bases at J; junction bases unmatched: 9. The CDR3 here is CASSLTLGEGEQYF. The CDR3 DNA sequence: TGTGCCAGCTCACTAACCCTCGGGGAGGGCGAGCAGTACTTC.